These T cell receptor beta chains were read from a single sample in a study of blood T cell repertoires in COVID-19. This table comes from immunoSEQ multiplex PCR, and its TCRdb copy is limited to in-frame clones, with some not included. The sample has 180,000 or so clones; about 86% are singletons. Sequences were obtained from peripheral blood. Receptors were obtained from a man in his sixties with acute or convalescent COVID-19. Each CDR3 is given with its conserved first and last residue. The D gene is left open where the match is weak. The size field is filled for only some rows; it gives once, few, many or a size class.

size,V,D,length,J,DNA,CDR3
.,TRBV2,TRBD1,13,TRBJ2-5,TGTGCCAGCAGCGACAGGGTTAGTGAGACCCAGTACTTC,CASSDRVSETQYF
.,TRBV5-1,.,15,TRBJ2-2,TGCGCCAGCAGCTTGGCCGAGGCGGGCACCGGGGAGCTGTTTTTT,CASSLAEAGTGELFF
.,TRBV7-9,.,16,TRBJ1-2,TGTGCCAGCAGCTTAGGCAGTACAGGGAGTCCTTATGGCTACACCTTC,CASSLGSTGSPYGYTF
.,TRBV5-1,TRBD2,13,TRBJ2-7,TGCGCCAGCAGCTCCGGACTAGCTGAAGAGCAGTACTTC,CASSSGLAEEQYF
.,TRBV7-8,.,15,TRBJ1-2,TGTGCCAGCAGCTTAGCCCCTCCGGGAAACTATGGCTACACCTTC,CASSLAPPGNYGYTF
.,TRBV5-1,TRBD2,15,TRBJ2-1,TGCGCCAGCAGCTGGCTAGCGGGAGGGAAGAATGAGCAGTTCTTC,CASSWLAGGKNEQFF
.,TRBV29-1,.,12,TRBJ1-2,TGCAGCGTTGAGGCAGGCTATTATGGCTACACCTTC,CSVEAGYYGYTF
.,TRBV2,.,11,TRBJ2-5,TGTGCCAGCACTCAGGGAGAGACCCAGTACTTC,CASTQGETQYF
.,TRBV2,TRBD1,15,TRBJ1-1,TGTGCCAGCAGTAAAGGACAGGGGGCGAACACTGAAGCTTTCTTT,CASSKGQGANTEAFF
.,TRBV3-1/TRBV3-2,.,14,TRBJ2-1,TGTGCCAGCAGCTGGGGAGGCCTATACAATGAGCAGTTCTTC,CASSWGGLYNEQFF
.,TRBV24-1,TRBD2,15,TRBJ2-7,TGTGCCACCAGTGACTCTAGCGGGAGGGTCTACGAGCAGTACTTC,CATSDSSGRVYEQYF
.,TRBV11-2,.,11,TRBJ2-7,TGTGCCAGCAGCCGCTCCTACGAGCAGTACTTC,CASSRSYEQYF
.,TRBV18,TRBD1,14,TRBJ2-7,TGTGCCAGCTCACCGGCCGGGACAGGGGGAACGCAGTACTTC,CASSPAGTGGTQYF
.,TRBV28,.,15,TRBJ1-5,TGTGCCAGCACTCCCGGAACGGTAGCGGGCCAGCCCCAGCATTTT,CASTPGTVAGQPQHF
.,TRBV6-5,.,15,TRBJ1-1,TGTGCCAGCAGTTACTCTGCTCGGGGGAACACTGAAGCTTTCTTT,CASSYSARGNTEAFF
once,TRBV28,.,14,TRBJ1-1,TGTGCCAGTAGTTTCCTAACAGTGAACACTGAAGCTTTCTTT,CASSFLTVNTEAFF